Below are 6 T cell receptor beta chains sequenced from a single sample in a study of molecular identifiers for immune sequencing clone quantification. TCRdb re-called the PCR reads through MiXCR, storing one row per CDR3 protein. This table holds 20,000 to 30,000 distinct CDR3 sequences, 15% to 20% found once. The specimen was naive CD8+ T cells from blood, with Jurkat cell RNA spiked in. Subset denoted: FACS-sorted CD8+CD4-CCR7+CD45RA+ naive T cells. The receptors were sampled from a human donor in good health. Some libraries in this study had Jurkat cell RNA spiked in.

In its sample, this clonotype was seen many times. The chain is built from TRBV4-2 and TRBJ1-4; D is undetermined. V dropped 0 bases and J dropped 10 bases, with 6 bases sitting between them. The length of the CDR3 is 12 residues. CDR1 LGHNA and CDR2 YNFKEQ come from the germline V gene. Here the CDR3 reads CASSQDHGKLFF. In nucleotides, the CDR3 is TGTGCCAGCAGCCAAGATCATGGAAAACTGTTTTTT.

This clonotype was detected ten times or more. The chain employs TRBV4-1 and TRBJ2-3; 9 bases are a match to TRBD2. The CDR3 loop spans 15 amino acids. Germline trimming cut 2 bases from V and 4 bases from J; bases unmatched to any gene: 4. Per germline, CDR1 MGHRA and CDR2 YSYEKL. In DNA, the CDR3 is TGCGCCAGCAGCCAATCGACTAGCGGCGCAGATACGCAGTATTTT. Translating it yields CASSQSTSGADTQYF.

Judged by abundance, this clonotype is medium-sized. The chain joins TRBV10-3 to TRBJ1-1, with D possibly being TRBD1 (6 bases). The germline CDR1 and CDR2 sequences are ENHRY and SYGVKD. V lost 3 bases, J lost 3 bases, and 14 bases lay in between. This CDR3 has 15 amino acids. CDR3 amino acids: CAISDPSQGHTEAFF. The CDR3 DNA sequence: TGTGCCATCAGTGACCCGAGCCAGGGGCACACTGAAGCTTTCTTT.

This clonotype was counted many times. The chain combines TRBV4-1 with TRBJ1-5, with 7 nucleotides matching TRBD1. This CDR3 comprises 15 residues. Germline CDR1 reads MGHRA; CDR2 reads YSYEKL. J was trimmed by 2 bases and V by 3 bases; bases with no gene match: 4. The CDR3 protein is CASSHNTGGNQPQHF. In nucleotides, the CDR3 is TGCGCCAGCAGCCATAACACAGGGGGCAATCAGCCCCAGCATTTT.

Many counts were recorded for this clonotype. The genes are TRBV4-3 and TRBJ2-4; 9 bases align to TRBD1. The CDR3 has 18 amino acids. Germline CDR1 and CDR2: LGHNA and YSLEER. V gave up 0 bases and J gave up 6 bases; unmatched junction bases: 12. Here the CDR3 reads CASSQDSEGQGLLNIQYF. CDR3 nucleotide sequence: TGCGCCAGCAGCCAAGATTCTGAGGGACAGGGTTTGTTAAACATTCAGTACTTC.

This clonotype was observed at least ten times. This chain uses TRBV14 with TRBJ1-3; D is unclear. This CDR3 is 16 amino acids long. V gave up 0 bases and J gave up 1 base, with 10 bases separating them. Germline V gene lookup returns CDR1 SGHDN and CDR2 FVKESK. The CDR3, as DNA: TGTGCCAGCAGCCAAGACCCCAGCTGGTCTGGAAACACCATATATTTT. As protein: CASSQDPSWSGNTIYF.